This TCR beta chain came from a study of T cell responses to AZD1222 COVID-19 vaccine. The data were produced by immunoSEQ multiplex PCR, yet TCRdb's version contains in-frame clones alone and is incomplete. The profile shows fewer than 150,000 clones, more than 85% of them singletons. V lost 8 bases to trimming and J lost 3 bases, with 5 bases between them. The V gene's germline CDR1 is MNHEY and CDR2 SVGAGI. The CDR3 has 10 amino acids. This sequence joins TRBV6-5 and TRBJ2-7; D gene unclear. This sequence originates from an adult in good health. Sequenced material: peripheral blood, taken on day 0 of AZD1222 vaccination. The CDR3 sequence: CASSIYEQYF. The CDR3 DNA follows: TGTGCCAGCTCCATCTACGAGCAGTACTTC.